Below, 20 T cell receptor beta chains from the same sample are listed, as sequenced in a study of blood T cell repertoires in COVID-19. Only in-frame clones appear in the TCRdb table, and some are missing; sequencing was by immunoSEQ multiplex PCR. This sample yields 200,000 to 250,000 clones, of which about 90% are seen a single time; more than 10% belongs to the top ten. The sample was PBMCs or T cells enriched from blood (not recorded which). Receptor source: a man aged 25-45 years who had recovered from COVID-19.

V is TRBV3-1 (or the pseudogene TRBV3-2) and J is TRBJ2-5, with 9 nucleotides matching TRBD2. Germline CDR1 and CDR2: LGHDT and YNNKEL (reference sequence). CDR3 size: 16 residues. The J segment lost 5 bases and the V segment lost 4 bases, leaving 11 bases of the junction unmatched. The chain's CDR3 is CASSPFSGSIGETQYF. CDR3 DNA: TGTGCCAGCAGCCCCTTTAGCGGGAGTATCGGGGAGACCCAGTACTTC.

The chain carries TRBV9 and TRBJ2-1, with D maybe TRBD1 (5 bases). Per germline, CDR1 SGDLS and CDR2 YYNGEE. V lost 1 base to trimming and J lost 5 bases, with 16 bases between them. This CDR3 has 16 amino acids. CDR3 residues: CASSVRVRRGDNEQFF. In DNA form, the CDR3 reads TGTGCCAGCAGCGTAAGAGTACGTAGGGGTGACAATGAGCAGTTCTTC.

The rearrangement links TRBV19 to TRBJ2-7, with 7 nucleotides matching TRBD2. The CDR3 has 15 residues. V trimming: 6 bases; J trimming: 0 bases; junction bases outside the gene matches: 8. CDR1 LNHDA and CDR2 SQIVND come from the germline V gene (reference sequence). The CDR3 here is CASRAKWDYSYEQYF. The CDR3 coding sequence is TGTGCCAGTAGAGCGAAGTGGGACTACTCCTACGAGCAGTACTTC.

The genes are TRBV19 and TRBJ1-1, with 7 bases that match TRBD1. The CDR3 consists of 18 residues. After removal of 6 bases from V and 1 base from J, the junction contained 17 bases not matched to a gene. CDR1 is LNHDA and CDR2 is SQIVND in the germline V gene (reference sequence). The DNA of the CDR3 is TGTGCCAGTAGGAGGAGTGCGACAGGGTCGGAGAGGAACACTGAAGCTTTCTTT. Amino acid sequence: CASRRSATGSERNTEAFF.

The rearrangement uses TRBV21-1 and TRBJ1-1; the table's D call TRBD1 went unverified against the DNA. TRBV21-1 is a pseudogene. The CDR3 totals 15 residues. This chain's CDR3 is CASSKGSRGDTEAFF. The CDR3 bases are TGTGCCAGCAGCAAAGGTTCCAGGGGGGACACTGAAGCTTTCTTT.

The rearrangement uses TRBV12-5 and TRBJ2-4; 9 bases agree with TRBD1. The CDR3 sequence is 15 residues long. CDR1 LGHNT and CDR2 FRNRAP come from the germline V gene. Trimming took 2 bases from V and 6 from J; bases not matched to a gene: 5. The DNA for the CDR3 is TGTGCTAGTGGTTTGTCCACAGGGGGCATAAACATTCAGTACTTC. It codes for CASGLSTGGINIQYF.

The chain recombines TRBV18 with TRBJ2-7; weak D call: TRBD2 (5 bases). The CDR3 loop spans 14 amino acids. V shed 2 bases and J shed 0 bases, with 8 bases lying between them. The germline CDR1 and CDR2 sequences are KGHSH and LQKENI. CDR3 bases: TGTGCCAGCTCACCAGAGGCGGGCTCCTACGAGCAGTACTTC. As protein: CASSPEAGSYEQYF.

The chain couples TRBV10-3 to TRBJ2-5, with 11 bases lining up with TRBD2. V trimming: 6 bases; J trimming: 0 bases; junction bases outside the gene matches: 12. CDR3 length equals 18 residues. From germline, CDR1 is ENHRY and CDR2 SYGVKD. CDR3 nucleotides: TGTGCCATCAGGAAGGAGTCTAGCGGGGGGCCCTACCAAGAGACCCAGTACTTC. This translates into CAIRKESSGGPYQETQYF.

The rearrangement uses TRBV3-1 (or the pseudogene TRBV3-2) and TRBJ1-2, with D possibly TRBD1 on 6 matching bases. This CDR3 is built from 14 residues. CDR1 LGHDT and CDR2 YNNKEL come from the germline V gene (reference sequence). The V and J ends lost 2 bases and 3 bases respectively, with 10 bases between them. DNA for the CDR3: TGTGCCAGCAGCCAACTAGGGGGACACTATGGCTACACCTTC. Its protein product is CASSQLGGHYGYTF.

The V and J genes are TRBV11-1 and TRBJ2-7; 7 bases line up with TRBD1. The germline V gene encodes CDR1 SGHAT and CDR2 FQDESV (reference sequence). Unmatched junction bases numbered 5, after V lost 4 bases and J lost 5 bases. The CDR3 contains 13 residues. CDR3 DNA: TGTGCCAGCAGCTCGACAGGGTGGGACGAGCAGTACTTC. Residues: CASSSTGWDEQYF.

The chain couples TRBV7-9 to TRBJ1-5; maybe TRBD1 (5 bases). Germline V lookup: CDR1 SEHNR, CDR2 FQNEAQ (reference sequence). CDR3 length: 13 amino acids. V was clipped by 5 bases and J by 6 bases, with 11 bases between them. CDR3 sequence reads: CASSPARAQPQHF. CDR3 nucleotides: TGTGCCAGCAGCCCAGCCAGGGCTCAGCCCCAGCATTTT.

This chain joins TRBV14 and TRBJ2-2, with 7 bases matching TRBD1. The V and J ends lost 4 bases and 2 bases, in that order; junction bases with no gene match: 7. Germline V lookup: CDR1 SGHDN, CDR2 FVKESK. CDR3 length: 16 residues. CDR3 sequence reads: CASSPTGMGNTGELFF. In DNA, the CDR3 is TGTGCCAGCAGCCCGACAGGGATGGGTAACACCGGGGAGCTGTTTTTT.

The V call is TRBV18, the J call TRBJ2-5; D gene unclear. Trimming cost V 5 bases and J 3 bases, with 4 bases left between them. Germline V gene sequence: CDR1 KGHSH, CDR2 LQKENI. The CDR3 spans 11 residues. CDR3 residues: CASSSKETQYF. The CDR3 bases are TGTGCCAGCTCATCTAAAGAGACCCAGTACTTC.

The genes are TRBV5-1 and TRBJ2-5, with 7 bases identical to TRBD1. This CDR3 has 14 amino acids. Trimming cost V 2 bases and J 3 bases; bases outside gene matches: 4. The germline V gene encodes CDR1 SGHRS and CDR2 YFSETQ. The CDR3 nucleotides are TGCGCCAGCAGCTTCGACAGGGCAGAAGAGACCCAGTACTTC. Translation: CASSFDRAEETQYF.

The rearrangement uses TRBV28 and TRBJ1-2, with D perhaps TRBD1 (6 bases). The CDR3 is made up of 11 amino acids. Germline CDR1 is MDHEN and CDR2 is SYDVKM. V gave up 4 bases and J gave up 12 bases, with 12 bases separating them. The CDR3 loop is CASSSRDINTF. CDR3 in DNA: TGTGCCAGCAGTTCCCGGGACATCAACACCTTC.

In its sample, this clone was seen once. The rearrangement uses TRBV5-1 and TRBJ2-7; TRBD2 is a possible D gene (5 bases). Germline CDR1 is SGHRS and CDR2 is YFSETQ. The CDR3 is 16 amino acids. Trimming pared 3 bases from V and 6 bases from J, leaving 22 bases between. The CDR3 DNA sequence: TGCGCCAGCAGCTGGCTAGGCGCTCCTCCCGCGGGCGAGCAGTACTTC. Its protein is CASSWLGAPPAGEQYF.

The chain carries TRBV2 and TRBJ2-7, with no clear D. Trimming removed 8 bases at V and 2 bases at J, with 10 bases between. The germline V gene has CDR1 SNHLY and CDR2 FYNNEI. This CDR3 is 12 amino acids long. The CDR3 sequence: CASQYQAYEQYF. The DNA of the CDR3 is TGTGCCAGCCAATATCAGGCCTACGAGCAGTACTTC.

The CDR3 spells CASSLGPRGVYGYTF. In DNA, the CDR3 is TGTGCCAGCAGCTTGGGTCCCAGGGGAGTCTATGGCTACACCTTC. The V and J genes are TRBV5-8 and TRBJ1-2; TRBD1 is a possible D gene (6 bases). Per germline, CDR1 SGHTS and CDR2 YDEGEE. The CDR3 has 15 amino acids. Deletions cut 0 bases from V and 4 bases from J, with 13 bases between.

The gene calls are TRBV6-5 and TRBJ2-7; TRBD1 might be the D (5 bases). CDR3 size: 14 residues. The germline gives CDR1 MNHEY, CDR2 SVGAGI. V gave up 0 bases and J gave up 2 bases, with 8 bases separating them. CDR3: CASSYSAGTYEQYF. The CDR3, as DNA: TGTGCCAGCAGTTACTCGGCAGGGACCTACGAGCAGTACTTC.

J is TRBJ2-7 and V is TRBV7-9; 10 bases fit TRBD2. The CDR3 spans 13 residues. Germline assignment: CDR1 SEHNR and CDR2 FQNEAQ (reference sequence). Losses at the gene ends were 7 bases for V and 5 bases for J; bases not matched to a gene: 5. The CDR3 loop is CASNLAGENEQYF. The CDR3, as DNA: TGTGCCAGCAACCTAGCGGGAGAGAACGAGCAGTACTTC.